The source of this T cell receptor beta chain is a study of beta chain features in type 1 diabetes (dated by TCRdb to between 2018 and 2020). For the study in its entirety: Mean age, gender distribution, total cell number and subset yield did not differ between patients and healthy donors. A total of roughly 110 million sorted cells were examined across all samples, and the number of cells per subset was strongly correlated with RNA yield. The study compared the TCRB repertoires of sorted circulating CD4+ T cell subsets in recently diagnosed type 1 diabetes patients with those in matched healthy donors. Whereas all 30 or so donors provided naive and central memory subsets, regulatory and stem cell-like memory subsets were isolated from just 8 patients and about eight healthy donors. Study-level results and caveats: Naive, central memory and regulatory TCRB repertoires appeared to be more alike among patients than among healthy donors. Patients with type 1 diabetes made fewer insertions and deleted more nucleotides at VDJ recombination sites, implying thymic rearrangement abnormalities. Because cDNA rather than genomic DNA was sequenced, highly expressing activated cells could have been over-represented, although no difference in activation and CD3 levels was found between groups. Because small numbers of individuals were included in the HLA sub-analyses, any influence of HLA type on TCRB rearrangement was left unresolved. Type 1 diabetes patients showed a moderate but significant shortening of TCRB CDR3 length in all four CD4+ subsets. PCR may preferentially amplify shorter templates, but because patient and control samples were amplified and corrected together, any resulting skew would affect both groups equally.

A single peripheral blood draw of about 116 mL on average was collected from each donor into heparinised tubes. Naive, central memory, regulatory and stem cell-like memory CD4+ T cells were sorted on a BD FACSAria II using a panel including CD45RO, CCR7, CD25, CD127, CD95 and CD27. Purity was above 95% for every sorted population. Right away, PBMCs were isolated by Lymphoprep density gradient centrifugation and were stained directly, with no culture step. To minimize batch effects, samples were stained and sorted in pairs, one healthy donor with one patient per experiment. The entire isolated RNA was reverse transcribed using the High Capacity cDNA Reverse Transcription Kit, and thus expressed TCRB transcripts were sequenced. Deep immunoSEQ sequencing was performed on naive, central memory and regulatory T cell samples, with an average of approximately 4 million total reads per sample. Sorted cells were lysed in RLT buffer, and RNA was extracted using DNase-treated RNeasy Micro or Mini kits according to cell number. Each cell subset was processed on its own to prevent cross-contamination, while patient and healthy donor samples were processed together. The immunoSEQ multiplex PCR was used to amplify TCRB sequences from cDNA, generating 87-bp fragments that spanned the CDR3 region. Amplicons were sequenced on the Illumina HiSeq platform. As for the authors' bioinformatics: Synthetic template baselines were used to correct PCR bias computationally, reads within Hamming distance 2 were collapsed, and singletons that could not be merged were discarded. Reads were aligned against IMGT so that V, D and J genes, CDR3 length and insertions or deletions at six rearrangement sites could be assigned. Clonotype counts were normalized to sorted cell number within each subset before computing true diversity and Gini coefficients with the tcR R package. The overlap coefficient, calculated on TCRB nucleotide sequences, was used to measure repertoire sharing. Drawn from immuneACCESS, this table holds only the in-frame rearrangements with V and J called that TCRdb kept. Clones are partly lost; checked studies trace under half to an unresolved V gene and leave the rest unexplained. That table supplies the V and J calls and clone size; D and trimming were determined from the DNA. A total of about 170,000 clones appear in this sample, roughly 8% of them only once. The top ten constitute 0.5% of the sample.

As for this clone: This clone's antigen is unknown. Base qualities are not at hand, and no much larger clone is one base apart.

Trimming costs V 4 bases and J 0 bases, and their ends lie 19 bases apart. Spanning cysteine to phenylalanine, the CDR3 consists of 17 amino acids. The read is trimmed to its CDR3 DNA, 51 bases read in frame from base 1. For CDR1 and CDR2, the germline V gene lists SGHRS and YFSETQ. The sequence derives from a young man with type 1 diabetes. Sequencing was performed on central memory CD4+ T cells from blood. The rearrangement combines TRBV5-1 with TRBJ1-1, with no D gene named confidently. The base sequence is TGCGCCAGCAGCCTAGGTATTGATATGACGGTGAACACTGAAGCTTTCTTT. Its protein product is CASSLGIDMTVNTEAFF.